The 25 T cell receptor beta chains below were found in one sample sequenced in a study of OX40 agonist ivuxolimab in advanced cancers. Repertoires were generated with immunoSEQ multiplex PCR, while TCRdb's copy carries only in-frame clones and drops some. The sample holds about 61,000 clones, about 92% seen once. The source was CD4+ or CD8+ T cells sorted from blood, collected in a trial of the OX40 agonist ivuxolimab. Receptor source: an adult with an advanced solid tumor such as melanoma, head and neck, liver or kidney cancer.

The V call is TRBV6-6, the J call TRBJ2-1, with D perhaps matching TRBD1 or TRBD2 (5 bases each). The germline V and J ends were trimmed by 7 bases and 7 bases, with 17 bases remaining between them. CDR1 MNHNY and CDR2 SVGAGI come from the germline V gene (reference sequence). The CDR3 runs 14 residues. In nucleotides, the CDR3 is TGTGCCAGCAACCCTCTCGGGGCCACAAATGAGCAGTTCTTC. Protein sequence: CASNPLGATNEQFF.

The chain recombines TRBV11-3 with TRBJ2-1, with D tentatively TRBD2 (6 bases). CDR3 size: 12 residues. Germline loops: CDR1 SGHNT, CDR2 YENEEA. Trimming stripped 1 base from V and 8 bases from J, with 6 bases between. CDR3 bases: TGTGCCAGCAGCTTAGGGGGGGATGAGCAGTTCTTC. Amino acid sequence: CASSLGGDEQFF.

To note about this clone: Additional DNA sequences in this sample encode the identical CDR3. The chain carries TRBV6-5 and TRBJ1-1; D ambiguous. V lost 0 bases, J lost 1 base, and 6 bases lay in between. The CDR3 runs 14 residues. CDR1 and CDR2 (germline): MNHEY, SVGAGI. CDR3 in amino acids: CASSYSEGNTEAFF. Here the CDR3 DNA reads TGTGCCAGCAGTTACTCGGAAGGGAACACTGAAGCTTTCTTT.

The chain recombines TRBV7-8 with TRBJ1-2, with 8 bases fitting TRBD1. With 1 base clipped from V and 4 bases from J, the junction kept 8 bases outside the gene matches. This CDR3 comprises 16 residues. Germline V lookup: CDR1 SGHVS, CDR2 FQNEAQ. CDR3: CASSLGTGLTFYGYTF. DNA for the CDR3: TGTGCCAGCAGCTTAGGGACAGGGCTAACATTCTATGGCTACACCTTC.

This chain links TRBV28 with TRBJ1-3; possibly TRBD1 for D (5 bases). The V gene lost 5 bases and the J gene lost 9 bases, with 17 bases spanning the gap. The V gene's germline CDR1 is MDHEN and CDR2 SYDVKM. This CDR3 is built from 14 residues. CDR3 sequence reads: CASSITNQGPTIYF. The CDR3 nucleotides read TGTGCCAGCAGTATTACTAATCAGGGACCCACCATATATTTT.

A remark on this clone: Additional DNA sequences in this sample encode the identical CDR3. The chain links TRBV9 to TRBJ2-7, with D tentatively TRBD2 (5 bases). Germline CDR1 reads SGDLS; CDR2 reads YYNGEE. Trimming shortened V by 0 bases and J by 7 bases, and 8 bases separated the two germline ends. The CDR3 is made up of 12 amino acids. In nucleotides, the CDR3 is TGTGCCAGCAGCGTAGGAACGGGAGAGCAGTACTTC. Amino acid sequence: CASSVGTGEQYF.

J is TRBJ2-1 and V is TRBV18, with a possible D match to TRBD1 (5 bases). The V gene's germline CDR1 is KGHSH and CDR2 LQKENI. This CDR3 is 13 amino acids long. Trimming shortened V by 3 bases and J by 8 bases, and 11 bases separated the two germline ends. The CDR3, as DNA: TGTGCCAGCTCACCGATAGAAGGGGATGAGCAGTTCTTC. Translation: CASSPIEGDEQFF.

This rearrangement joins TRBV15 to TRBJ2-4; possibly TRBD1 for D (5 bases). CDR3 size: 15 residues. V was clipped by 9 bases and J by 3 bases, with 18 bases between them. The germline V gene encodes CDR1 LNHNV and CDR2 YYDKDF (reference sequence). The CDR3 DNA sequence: TGTGCCACTTCCCCGACAGAGGAGAGCAAAAACATTCAGTACTTC. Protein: CATSPTEESKNIQYF.

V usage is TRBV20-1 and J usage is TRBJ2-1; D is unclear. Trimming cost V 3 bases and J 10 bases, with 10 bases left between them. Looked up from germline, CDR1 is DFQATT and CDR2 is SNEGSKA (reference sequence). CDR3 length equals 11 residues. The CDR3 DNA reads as TGCAGTGCTAGCCAAGCGAGAGAGCAGTTCTTC. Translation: CSASQAREQFF.

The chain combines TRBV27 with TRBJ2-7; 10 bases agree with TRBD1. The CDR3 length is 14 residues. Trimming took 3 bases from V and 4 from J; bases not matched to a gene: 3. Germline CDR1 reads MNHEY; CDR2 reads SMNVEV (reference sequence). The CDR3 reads CASSFEGQGYEQYF. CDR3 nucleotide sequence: TGTGCCAGCAGTTTTGAGGGACAGGGGTACGAGCAGTACTTC.

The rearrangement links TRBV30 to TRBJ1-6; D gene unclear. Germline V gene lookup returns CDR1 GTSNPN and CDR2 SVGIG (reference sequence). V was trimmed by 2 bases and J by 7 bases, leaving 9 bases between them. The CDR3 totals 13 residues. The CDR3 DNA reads TGTGCCTGGAGTTGGACCGGGAATTCACCCCTCCACTTT. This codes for CAWSWTGNSPLHF.

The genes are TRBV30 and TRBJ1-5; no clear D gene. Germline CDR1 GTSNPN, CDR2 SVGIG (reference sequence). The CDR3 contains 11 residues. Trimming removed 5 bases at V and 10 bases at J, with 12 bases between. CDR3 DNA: TGTGCCTGGGGGGTGGATTTACCCCAGCATTTT. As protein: CAWGVDLPQHF.

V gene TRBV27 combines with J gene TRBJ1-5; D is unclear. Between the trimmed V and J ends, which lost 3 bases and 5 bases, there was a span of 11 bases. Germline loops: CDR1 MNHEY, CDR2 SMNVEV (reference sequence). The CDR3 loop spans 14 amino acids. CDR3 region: CASSLAGIYQPQHF. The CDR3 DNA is TGTGCCAGCAGTTTGGCGGGCATCTATCAGCCCCAGCATTTT.

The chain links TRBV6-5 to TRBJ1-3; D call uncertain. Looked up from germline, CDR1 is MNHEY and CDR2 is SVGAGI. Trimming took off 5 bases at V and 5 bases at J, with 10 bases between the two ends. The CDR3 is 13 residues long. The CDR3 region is CASSPYPRNTIYF. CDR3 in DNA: TGTGCCAGCAGTCCATACCCTCGAAACACCATATATTTT.

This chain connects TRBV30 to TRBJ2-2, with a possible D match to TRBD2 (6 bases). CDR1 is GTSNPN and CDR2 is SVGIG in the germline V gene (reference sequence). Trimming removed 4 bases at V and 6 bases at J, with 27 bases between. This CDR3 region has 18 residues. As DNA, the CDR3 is TGTGCCTGGACCGTAGGGACTTCGTGGCTAGCTCGCCCCGGGGAGCTGTTTTTT. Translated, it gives CAWTVGTSWLARPGELFF.

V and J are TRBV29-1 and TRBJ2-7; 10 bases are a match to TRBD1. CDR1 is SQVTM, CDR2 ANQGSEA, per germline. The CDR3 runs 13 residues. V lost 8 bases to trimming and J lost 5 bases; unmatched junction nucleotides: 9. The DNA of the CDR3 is TGCAGCATTTTAATGGGACAGGGGAACGAGCAGTACTTC. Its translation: CSILMGQGNEQYF.

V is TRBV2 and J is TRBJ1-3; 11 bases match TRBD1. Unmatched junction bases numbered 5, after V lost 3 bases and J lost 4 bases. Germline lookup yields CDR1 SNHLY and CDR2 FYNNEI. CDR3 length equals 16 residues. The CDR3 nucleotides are TGTGCCAGCAGTGATTCCGGACAGGGGGCAGGAAACACCATATATTTT. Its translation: CASSDSGQGAGNTIYF.

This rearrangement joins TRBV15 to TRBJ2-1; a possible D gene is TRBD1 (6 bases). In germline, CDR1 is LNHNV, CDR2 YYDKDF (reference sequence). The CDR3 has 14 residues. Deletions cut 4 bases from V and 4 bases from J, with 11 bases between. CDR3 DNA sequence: TGTGCCACCAGCATGGGGGCGGGTTACAATGAGCAGTTCTTC. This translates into CATSMGAGYNEQFF.

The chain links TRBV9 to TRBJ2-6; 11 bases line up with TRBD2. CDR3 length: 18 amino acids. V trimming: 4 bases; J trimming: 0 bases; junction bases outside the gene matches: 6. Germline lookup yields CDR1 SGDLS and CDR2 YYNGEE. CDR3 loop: CASSLRLAGSSGANVLTF. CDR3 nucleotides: TGTGCCAGCAGCCTCCGACTAGCGGGGTCCTCTGGGGCCAACGTCCTGACTTTC.

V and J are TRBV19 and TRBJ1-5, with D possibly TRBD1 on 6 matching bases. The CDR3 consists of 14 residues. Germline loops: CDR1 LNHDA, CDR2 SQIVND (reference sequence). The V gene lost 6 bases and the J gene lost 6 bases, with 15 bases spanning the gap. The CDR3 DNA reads TGTGCCAGTAGGATGGTAGGGGGTTTTCAGCCCCAGCATTTT. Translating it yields CASRMVGGFQPQHF.

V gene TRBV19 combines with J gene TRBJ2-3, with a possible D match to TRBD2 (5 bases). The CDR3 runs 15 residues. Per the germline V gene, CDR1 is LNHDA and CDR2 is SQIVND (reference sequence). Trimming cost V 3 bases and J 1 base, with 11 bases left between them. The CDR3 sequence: CASSILARGTDTQYF. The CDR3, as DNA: TGTGCCAGTAGTATCCTAGCACGAGGCACAGATACGCAGTATTTT.

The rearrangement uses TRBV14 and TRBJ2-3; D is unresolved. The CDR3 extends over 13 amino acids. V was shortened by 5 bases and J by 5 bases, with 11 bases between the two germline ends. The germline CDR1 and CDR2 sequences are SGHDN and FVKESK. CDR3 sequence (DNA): TGTGCCAGCAGCGGCCTACAAGTAGATACGCAGTATTTT. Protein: CASSGLQVDTQYF. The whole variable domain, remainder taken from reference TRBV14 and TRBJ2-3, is EAGVTQFPSHSVIEKGQTVTLRCDPISGHDNLYWYRRVMGKEIKFLLHFVKESKQDESGMPNNRFLAERTGGTYSTLKVQPAELEDSGVYFCASSGLQVDTQYFGPGTRLTVL.

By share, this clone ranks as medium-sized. This CDR3 is CSVEVRTGGSEGYTF. The DNA for the CDR3 is TGCAGCGTTGAAGTTCGGACAGGGGGATCTGAAGGCTACACCTTC. V usage is TRBV29-1 and J usage is TRBJ1-2; 10 bases match TRBD1. The length of the CDR3 is 15 residues. Per germline, CDR1 SQVTM and CDR2 ANQGSEA. V was clipped by 1 base and J by 8 bases; unmatched bases: 10. The complete variable domain, with remaining parts taken from reference TRBV29-1 and TRBJ1-2, reads SAVISQKPSRDICQRGTSLTIQCQVDSQVTMMFWYRQQPGQSLTLIATANQGSEATYESGFVIDKFPISRPNLTFSTLTVSNMSPEDSSIYLCSVEVRTGGSEGYTFGSGTRLTVV.

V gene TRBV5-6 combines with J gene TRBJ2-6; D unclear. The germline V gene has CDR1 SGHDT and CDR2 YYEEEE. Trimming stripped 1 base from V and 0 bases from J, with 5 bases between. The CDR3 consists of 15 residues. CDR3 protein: CASSLLGSGANVLTF. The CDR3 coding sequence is TGTGCCAGCAGCTTGTTAGGCTCTGGGGCCAACGTCCTGACTTTC.

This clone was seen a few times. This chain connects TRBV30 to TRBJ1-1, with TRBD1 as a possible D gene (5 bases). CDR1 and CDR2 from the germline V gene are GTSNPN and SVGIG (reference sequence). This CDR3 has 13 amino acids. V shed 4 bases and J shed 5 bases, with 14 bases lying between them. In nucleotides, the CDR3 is TGTGCCTGGAACACCGGTGGGGGGACTGAAGCTTTCTTT. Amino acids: CAWNTGGGTEAFF.